Below, 6 T cell receptor beta chains from the same sample are listed, as sequenced in a study of glioma-infiltrating T cells. TCR alpha and beta CDR3 regions were amplified from RNA using iRepertoire nested multiplex PCR. From the multiplex PCR reads, TCRdb called clonotypes with MiXCR, one entry per CDR3 protein. The table records under 150,000 distinct CDR3 sequences, around 42% of them present only once. Sample: glioma tissue, nonneoplastic brain tissue, or PBMCs (not recorded which). These receptors were collected from a human donor with low-grade glioma or glioblastoma, undergoing nonglioma brain surgery, or in good health (not recorded which).

This clonotype was detected only a few times. CDR3 loop: CASSTRTGSSTDTQYF. DNA for the CDR3: TGTGCCAGCTCAACCCGGACGGGATCTAGCACAGATACGCAGTATTTT. The rearrangement uses TRBV18 and TRBJ2-3; tentatively, D is TRBD2 (5 bases). The length of the CDR3 is 16 residues. The V end was cut by 5 bases, the J end by 0 bases, with 15 bases between. CDR1 and CDR2 from the germline V gene are KGHSH and LQKENI. Combining the CDR3 with reference TRBV18 and TRBJ2-3 gives the whole variable domain NAGVMQNPRHLVRRRGQEARLRCSPMKGHSHVYWYRQLPEEGLKFMVYLQKENIIDESGMPKERFSAEFPKEGPSILRIQQVVRGDSAAYFCASSTRTGSSTDTQYFGPGTRLTVL.

This chain connects TRBV7-2 to TRBJ1-5; a possible D gene is TRBD1 (5 bases). The CDR3 is made up of 13 amino acids. V was shortened by 5 bases and J by 3 bases, with 8 bases between the two germline ends. The germline CDR1 and CDR2 sequences are SGHTA and FQGNSA. The CDR3 DNA reads as TGTGCCAGCAGCGGACAAACCAATCAGCCCCAGCATTTT. Translated: CASSGQTNQPQHF. The entire variable domain, with the rest obtained from reference TRBV7-2 and TRBJ1-5, is as follows: GAGVSQSPSNKVTEKGKDVELRCDPISGHTALYWYRQSLGQGLEFLIYFQGNSAPDKSGLPSDRFSAERTGGSVSTLTIQRTQQEDSAVYLCASSGQTNQPQHFGDGTRLSIL.

This clonotype appeared a few times. The chain recombines TRBV28 with TRBJ1-3; D not resolved. Trimming removed 3 bases from V and 4 bases from J, with 7 bases in between. The CDR3 is 13 amino acids. Germline V gives CDR1 MDHEN, CDR2 SYDVKM. The CDR3 DNA reads TGTGCCAGCAGTTTTGTACGGGGAAACACCATATATTTT. It is translated as CASSFVRGNTIYF.

The V and J genes are TRBV6-5 and TRBJ1-1; D ambiguous. Germline assignment: CDR1 MNHEY and CDR2 SVGAGI. V shed 2 bases and J shed 0 bases, with 4 bases lying between them. The CDR3 is made up of 13 amino acids. CDR3 region: CASSYPVNTEAFF. The CDR3 nucleotides are TGTGCCAGCAGTTACCCGGTGAACACTGAAGCTTTCTTT.

In DNA form, the CDR3 reads TGTGCCAGCAGTCGCGGTTGGTCCTACAATGAGCAGTTCTTC. This codes for CASSRGWSYNEQFF. This chain uses TRBV2 with TRBJ2-1, with unresolved D. CDR1 is SNHLY and CDR2 is FYNNEI in the germline V gene. The CDR3 has 14 amino acids. V lost 5 bases and J lost 1, with 9 bases in between.

This clonotype was counted only a few times. This CDR3 is CAISAGTGEAFF. For the CDR3, the DNA is TGTGCCATCAGTGCAGGAACAGGTGAAGCTTTCTTT. The chain combines TRBV10-3 with TRBJ1-1; possibly TRBD1 for D (5 bases). The CDR3 is made up of 12 amino acids. V was cut by 4 bases and J by 7 bases, with 10 bases left in between. Germline V gene data show CDR1 as ENHRY and CDR2 as SYGVKD.